The present T cell receptor (beta chain) was sequenced within a study of blood T cell repertoires in COVID-19. Across the whole study: Material from acute and convalescent COVID-19 was sourced from the United States, Italy and Spain.

Sequenced by immunoSEQ multiplex PCR; TCRdb stores in-frame clones only, minus some. In the table there are just under 60,000 clones, around nine tenths of which are singletons. CDR1 and CDR2 from the germline V gene are LGHDT and YNNKEL (reference sequence). The CDR3 contains 18 residues. J was trimmed by 0 bases and V by 0 bases; bases with no gene match: 8. Sequencing used peripheral blood. V and J are TRBV3-1 (or the pseudogene TRBV3-2) and TRBJ1-5; TRBD1 matches 7 bases. The receptor was derived from a human donor with active COVID-19. The donor label of this sample is uncertain. The CDR3 is CASSQDRDRAYSNQPQHF. CDR3 DNA: TGTGCCAGCAGCCAAGATCGAGACAGGGCCTATAGCAATCAGCCCCAGCATTTT.